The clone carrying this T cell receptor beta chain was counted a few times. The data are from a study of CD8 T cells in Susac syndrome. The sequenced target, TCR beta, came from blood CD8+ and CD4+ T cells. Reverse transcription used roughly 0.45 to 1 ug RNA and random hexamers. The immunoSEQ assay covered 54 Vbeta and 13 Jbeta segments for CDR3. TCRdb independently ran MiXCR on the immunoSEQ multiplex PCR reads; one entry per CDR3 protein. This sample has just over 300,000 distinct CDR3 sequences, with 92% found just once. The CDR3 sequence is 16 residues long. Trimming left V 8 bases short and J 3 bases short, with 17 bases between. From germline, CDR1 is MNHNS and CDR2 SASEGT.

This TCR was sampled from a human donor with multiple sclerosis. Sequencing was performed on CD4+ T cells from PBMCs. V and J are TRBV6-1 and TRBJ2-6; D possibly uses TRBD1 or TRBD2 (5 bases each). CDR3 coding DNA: TGTGCCAGCGCTGGGAGAGGGGACGGTGGGGCCAACGTCCTGACTTTC. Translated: CASAGRGDGGANVLTF.